A selection of T cell receptor beta chains follows, all from one sample in a study of OX40 agonist ivuxolimab in advanced cancers. The repertoire was sequenced with immunoSEQ multiplex PCR; TCRdb's copy has only in-frame clones and lacks some. The table lists 90,000 to 100,000 clones, around 85% of them singletons. Sequencing was performed on CD4+ or CD8+ T cells sorted from blood, taken in a trial of the OX40 agonist ivuxolimab. The receptors here all came from an adult with an advanced solid tumor such as melanoma, head and neck, liver or kidney cancer. CDR3s include the opening cysteine and the closing phenylalanine or tryptophan. Each record gives: V gene, CDR3 length, clone size, D gene, J gene, CDR3 DNA, CDR3 protein. D genes are given only for firm matches. The size of a clone is reported for some rows only, either as once, few or many, or as a class for expanded clones.

>TRBV13|15|-|-|TRBJ2-3
TGTGCCAGCAGCTCCAAGGACGGAAACACAGATACGCAGTATTTT
CASSSKDGNTDTQYF
>TRBV2|17|once|TRBD1|TRBJ1-5
TGTGCCAGCAGTGAAGCGCCAGACAGGGAAGGCAATCAGCCCCAGCATTTT
CASSEAPDREGNQPQHF
>TRBV5-1|17|-|TRBD1|TRBJ2-3
TGCGCCAGCAGCAGCGGACTCCGGGACAGATTCACAGATACGCAGTATTTT
CASSSGLRDRFTDTQYF
>TRBV2|18|-|-|TRBJ2-2
TGTGCCAGCAGTGGGGGAAAGGGTCGGGGATTCGGGACCGGGGAGCTGTTTTTT
CASSGGKGRGFGTGELFF
>TRBV9|15|-|-|TRBJ1-1
TGTGCCAGCAGCGGACTCACTGGGGGGTCCACTGAAGCTTTCTTT
CASSGLTGGSTEAFF
>TRBV7-8|18|-|-|TRBJ2-6
TGTGCCAGCACCCCATGGGGCAGTGAGAGCTCTGGGGCCAACGTCCTGACTTTC
CASTPWGSESSGANVLTF
>TRBV27|15|-|TRBD1|TRBJ2-3
TGTGCCAGCAGTCCATGGGACAGTCCCACAGATACGCAGTATTTT
CASSPWDSPTDTQYF
>TRBV5-5|14|-|TRBD1|TRBJ1-2
TGTGCCAGCAGCTCGGCAACTGGGGACAGGGGCTACACCTTC
CASSSATGDRGYTF
>TRBV18|14|-|-|TRBJ2-7
TGTGCCAGCTCCGAGGGGAACATTGCCTACGAGCAGTACTTC
CASSEGNIAYEQYF
>TRBV19|15|-|-|TRBJ1-5
TGTGCCACAAAGGGAGGGCGTGGGAGCAATCAGCCCCAGCATTTT
CATKGGRGSNQPQHF
>TRBV7-2|16|-|-|TRBJ2-3
TGTGCCAGCAGCTTTCGACTAGTGGGGGACACAGATACGCAGTATTTT
CASSFRLVGDTDTQYF
>TRBV28|14|-|-|TRBJ1-2
TGTGCCAGCAGTCTCCCGACAAGCGGTTGGGGCTACACCTTC
CASSLPTSGWGYTF
>TRBV6-5|11|once|-|TRBJ1-1
TGTGCCAGCAGGTCAGGGAATGTAGCTTTCTTT
CASRSGNVAFF
>TRBV5-6|13|-|-|TRBJ1-3
TGTGCCAGCAGAGAGGTAGGAGGCAACACCATATATTTT
CASREVGGNTIYF
>TRBV7-2|15|-|TRBD2|TRBJ2-1
TGTGCCAGTAGAAGCGGGAGGGGCGGGAACAATGAGCAGTTCTTC
CASRSGRGGNNEQFF
>TRBV9|10|-|-|TRBJ2-7
TGTGCCAGCAGCGTAAACGAGCAGTACTTC
CASSVNEQYF
>TRBV10-3|16|-|TRBD2|TRBJ2-5
TGTGCCATCAGGGCGGCTAGCGGGGTGGGGGAAGAGACCCAGTACTTC
CAIRAASGVGEETQYF
>TRBV29-1|15|-|-|TRBJ1-4
TGCAGCGTTGAAGACAAGGGGGCAACTAATGAAAAACTGTTTTTT
CSVEDKGATNEKLFF
>TRBV27|12|-|-|TRBJ2-7
TGTGCCAGCAGCGGGCCATCCTACGAGCAGTACTTC
CASSGPSYEQYF
>TRBV19|15|-|-|TRBJ2-3
TGTGCCAGTAGTACCCAACAGGCTAGCACAGATACGCAGTATTTT
CASSTQQASTDTQYF
>TRBV18|14|-|TRBD1|TRBJ1-2
TGTGCCAGCTCCCCTCTCAGGGGGCTTAGGGGCTACACCTTC
CASSPLRGLRGYTF
>TRBV7-3|13|-|-|TRBJ2-1
TGTGCCAGCAGCTCGGAACAGGGCAATGAGCAGTTCTTC
CASSSEQGNEQFF
>TRBV7-2|15|once|-|TRBJ1-2
TGTGCCAGCAGCTCCTTGGGGGGATCGACAGGCGGCTACACCTTC
CASSSLGGSTGGYTF
>TRBV7-2|14|-|-|TRBJ2-7
TGTGCCAGCAGCTTAGCGAATCTGGTAAAGGAGCAGTACTTC
CASSLANLVKEQYF
>TRBV7-9|14|-|-|TRBJ1-4
TGTGCCAGCAGCCCGGGGACGTATAATGAAAAACTGTTTTTT
CASSPGTYNEKLFF
>TRBV19|14|few|TRBD1|TRBJ1-2
TGTGCCAGTAGTACCCGGGACAGGGACCGTGGCTACACCTTC
CASSTRDRDRGYTF
>TRBV5-6|15|-|-|TRBJ1-5
TGTGCCAGCAGCCCGTGGGACTTCTCCAATCAGCCCCAGCATTTT
CASSPWDFSNQPQHF
>TRBV11-2|17|few|TRBD1|TRBJ2-2
TGTGCCAGCAGCACGTACAGGGACAGGGGAAGGACCGGGGAGCTGTTTTTT
CASSTYRDRGRTGELFF
>TRBV5-1|14|-|-|TRBJ1-1
TGCGCCAGCAGCTTGGGACCGACCAACACTGAAGCTTTCTTT
CASSLGPTNTEAFF
>TRBV9|14|-|-|TRBJ2-2
TGTGCCAGCAGCCCCAAGTGGGGCCCCGGGGAGCTGTTTTTT
CASSPKWGPGELFF
>TRBV18|14|few|-|TRBJ1-6
TGTGCCAGCTCACCAGAGGGGCAGGGTTCACCCCTCCACTTT
CASSPEGQGSPLHF
>TRBV5-4|14|once|-|TRBJ2-1
TGTGCCAGCAGCTTCCTCGCAGGTTACAATGAGCAGTTCTTC
CASSFLAGYNEQFF
>TRBV6-4|15|-|-|TRBJ2-1
TGTGCCAGCTCCTCCGACGGCATTCCCTACAATGAGCAGTTCTTC
CASSSDGIPYNEQFF
>TRBV5-8|15|-|TRBD1|TRBJ1-4
TGTGCCAGCAGCTTCCCCGGGACAGGGGATGAAAAACTGTTTTTT
CASSFPGTGDEKLFF
>TRBV29-1|9|-|-|TRBJ1-2
TGCAGCCCTGGTATTGGCTACACCTTC
CSPGIGYTF
>TRBV28|14|-|-|TRBJ2-1
TGTGCCAGCACTGGTAATTTTATGTACAATGAGCAGTTCTTC
CASTGNFMYNEQFF
>TRBV29-1|13|-|-|TRBJ2-3
TGCAGCGTTGGGGGCAGGGACACAGATACGCAGTATTTT
CSVGGRDTDTQYF
>TRBV29-1|16|-|-|TRBJ2-5
TGCAGCGAGATTATCCTCGAGGGGCGGCACCAAGAGACCCAGTACTTC
CSEIILEGRHQETQYF
>TRBV20-1|11|-|-|TRBJ2-1
TGCAGTGCTAGAGCAGTAAATGAGCAGTTCTTC
CSARAVNEQFF
>TRBV4-3|15|-|-|TRBJ2-7
TGCGCCAGCAGCCAAGCCTGGCAGGGGTCCTACGAGCAGTACTTC
CASSQAWQGSYEQYF
>TRBV9|15|-|-|TRBJ2-1
TGTGCCAGCAGCCCTCGAGTGGGGCGGGACAATGAGCAGTTCTTC
CASSPRVGRDNEQFF
>TRBV7-3|15|-|-|TRBJ2-1
TGTGCCAGCAGCTTTAGTGGGGGCTCCTACAATGAGCAGTTCTTC
CASSFSGGSYNEQFF
>TRBV18|17|few|-|TRBJ2-6
TGTGCCAGCTCACCACCGGGACTCAGCTCTGGGGCCAACGTCCTGACTTTC
CASSPPGLSSGANVLTF
>TRBV5-6|14|-|-|TRBJ1-2
TGTGCCAGCAGCTTGGGACGGGGGAACTATGGCTACACCTTC
CASSLGRGNYGYTF